Below are 3 T cell receptor beta chains sequenced from a single sample in a study of blood T cell repertoires in COVID-19. Produced via immunoSEQ multiplex PCR; TCRdb's table is partial and in-frame only. Counted here are a few hundred thousand clones, 80% to 90% occurring once; the ten biggest clones make up 3.5% to 5%. Source material: peripheral blood. These receptors were taken from a woman in her forties who had recovered from COVID-19.

The chain combines TRBV6-2 or TRBV6-3 with TRBJ1-1, with D unresolved. The CDR3 totals 16 residues. V dropped 0 bases and J dropped 3 bases, with 14 bases sitting between them. CDR1 MNHEY and CDR2 SVGEGT come from the germline V gene. CDR3 DNA: TGTGCCAGCAGTTACTCGCCGGTTCCCGAAGACACTGAAGCTTTCTTT. Translation: CASSYSPVPEDTEAFF.

The chain has TRBV2 and TRBJ1-1, with D perhaps matching TRBD1 (6 bases). CDR3 length: 13 amino acids. Germline CDR1 SNHLY, CDR2 FYNNEI. The V and J ends lost 6 bases and 4 bases respectively, with 12 bases between them. CDR3 coding DNA: TGTGCCAGCAGAAAGACAGGAGGCACTGAAGCTTTCTTT. This codes for CASRKTGGTEAFF.

This CDR3 reads CASSPGTGGLVELFF. DNA for the CDR3: TGCGCCAGCAGCCCAGGGACAGGGGGGCTGGTGGAGCTGTTTTTT. This rearrangement joins TRBV4-1 to TRBJ2-2; TRBD1 matches 11 bases. This CDR3 is built from 15 residues. CDR1 and CDR2 from the germline V gene are MGHRA and YSYEKL. Trimming removed 4 bases from V and 10 bases from J; junction bases left unmatched: 8.